This T cell receptor (beta chain) was profiled in a study of T cell responses to AZD1222 COVID-19 vaccine. Study-level information: Second doses at about 4 or about 12 weeks were pooled.

This clone has only one observation. The CDR3 totals 11 residues. Germline loops: CDR1 SNHLY, CDR2 FYNNEI. V was cut by 7 bases and J by 5 bases, with 8 bases left in between. Generated by immunoSEQ multiplex PCR, the TCRdb table keeps only in-frame clones and is missing some. This table holds 60,000 or so clones, approximately 82% found once. This specimen was peripheral blood, taken on day 0 of AZD1222 vaccination. The receptor comes from an adult in good health. The V and J genes are TRBV2 and TRBJ1-2; D call uncertain. The CDR3 DNA reads as TGTGCCAGCAAGCCATTTTATGGCTACACCTTC. It translates to CASKPFYGYTF.